These 2 T cell receptor beta chains were sequenced from one sample in a study of CXCR3-negative and CXCR3-positive naive CD8 T cells. Study-level points and caveats: CXCR3-positive naive cells had TRB CDR3s that were more hydrophobic than CXCR3-negative naive cells had.

UMI-labeled 5' RACE yielded the TRB cDNA libraries. TCRdb reprocessed the 5' RACE reads and reports one entry per CDR3 protein, with no DNA. The table for this sample gives roughly 100,000 distinct CDR3 sequences. No antigen is known for these receptors. Sequenced material: naive CXCR3+ CD8+ T cells from blood. This sample's subset: CD45RO-CCR7+CD27+CD95- naive CD8+ T cells expressing CXCR3 (TNR3+). Receptors were obtained from a human donor in good health. Some clones in this sample may be carry-over from other donors' samples.

The chain combines TRBV10-1 with TRBJ1-1. This CDR3 spans 13 amino acids. Germline lookup yields CDR1 WNHNN and CDR2 SYGVQD (reference sequence). The CDR3: CASRETGNTEAFF.

The chain combines TRBV29-1 with TRBJ2-7; the D gene TCRdb calls, TRBD1, cannot be checked with no DNA. This CDR3 spans 12 amino acids. Germline V CDR1 and CDR2: SQVTM, ANQGSEA. CDR3: CSVRATVYEQYF.